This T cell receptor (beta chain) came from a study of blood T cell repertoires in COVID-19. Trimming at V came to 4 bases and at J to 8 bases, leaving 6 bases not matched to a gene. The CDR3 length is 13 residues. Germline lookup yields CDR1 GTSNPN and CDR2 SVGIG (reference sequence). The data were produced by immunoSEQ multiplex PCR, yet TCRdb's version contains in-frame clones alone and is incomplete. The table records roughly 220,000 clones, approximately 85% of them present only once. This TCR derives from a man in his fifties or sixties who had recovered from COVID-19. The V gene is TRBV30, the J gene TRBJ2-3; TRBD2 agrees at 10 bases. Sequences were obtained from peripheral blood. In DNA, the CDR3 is TGTGCCTGGACTAGCGGGGGTTGGGGTACGCAGTATTTT. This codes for CAWTSGGWGTQYF.